The 4 T cell receptor beta chains reported below all come from one sample, sequenced in a study of T cell responses to AZD1222 COVID-19 vaccine. The assay was immunoSEQ multiplex PCR, and TCRdb's table has in-frame clones only and misses some. The sample holds roughly 150,000 clones; about nine tenths are singletons and the top ten take about 4.4%. The sample here was peripheral blood, taken on day 0 of AZD1222 vaccination. All receptors derive from an adult in good health.

V usage is TRBV5-1 and J usage is TRBJ2-7; 10 bases agree with TRBD2. V trimming: 0 bases; J trimming: 1 base; junction bases outside the gene matches: 1. CDR3 length equals 15 residues. CDR1 is SGHRS, CDR2 YFSETQ, per germline. CDR3 DNA sequence: TGCGCCAGCAGCTTGGGGACTAGCGGTTCCTACGAGCAGTACTTC. Encoded protein: CASSLGTSGSYEQYF.

This chain links TRBV5-6 with TRBJ1-5; 8 positions match TRBD1. There are 14 residues in the CDR3. The J segment lost 5 bases and the V segment lost 0 bases, leaving 1 base of the junction unmatched. CDR1 and CDR2 (germline): SGHDT, YYEEEE. The CDR3, as DNA: TGTGCCAGCAGCTTGGGGGACAGGTATCAGCCCCAGCATTTT. This gives the protein CASSLGDRYQPQHF.

The chain combines TRBV28 with TRBJ1-2, with D hard to call. This CDR3 region has 14 residues. The V end lost 5 bases, the J end lost 3 bases, and 13 bases lay between the germline ends. Germline CDR1 is MDHEN and CDR2 is SYDVKM. Here the CDR3 DNA reads TGTGCCAGCAGTCTGAAGACCGATTACTATGGCTACACCTTC. It encodes CASSLKTDYYGYTF.

The genes are TRBV11-1 and TRBJ2-4, with a possible D match to TRBD1 (6 bases). The germline V gene has CDR1 SGHAT and CDR2 FQDESV (reference sequence). CDR3 length equals 16 residues. Trimming took off 4 bases at V and 0 bases at J, with 13 bases between the two ends. The chain's CDR3 is CASSSMDSLAKNIQYF. In DNA form, the CDR3 reads TGTGCCAGCAGCTCCATGGACAGTCTAGCCAAAAACATTCAGTACTTC.